The T cell receptor beta chain described here comes from a study of T-cell memory formation after mild COVID-19. TCRdb redid the calling of the 5' RACE reads with MiXCR, one entry per CDR3 protein. The sample has more than 300,000 distinct CDR3 sequences, roughly 13% seen once; the top ten hold about a fifth. J was trimmed by 5 bases and V by 1 base; bases with no gene match: 20. This CDR3 comprises 20 residues. From germline, CDR1 is SGHTA and CDR2 FQGNSA. V usage is TRBV7-2 and J usage is TRBJ2-5; 9 bases map to TRBD2. The receptor was derived from a man aged 18 to 29 who had mild COVID-19 (a few samples of this study predate the infection). Cell type and time point are not known. Specimen: PBMCs or a T cell subset sorted from them (not recorded which). The CDR3 DNA is TGTGCCAGCAGCTTAGTTAGGGTCACCCGCGCGGGAGGGAAAGGCGAGACCCAGTACTTC. Amino acid sequence: CASSLVRVTRAGGKGETQYF. Based on the CDR3 plus reference TRBV7-2 and TRBJ2-5, the full variable domain is GAGVSQSPSNKVTEKGKDVELRCDPISGHTALYWYRQSLGQGLEFLIYFQGNSAPDKSGLPSDRFSAERTGGSVSTLTIQRTQQEDSAVYLCASSLVRVTRAGGKGETQYFGPGTRLLVL.